Below are 15 T cell receptor beta chains sequenced from a single sample in a study of beta chain features in type 1 diabetes. General study points: Shortening of TCRB CDR3s, moderate but significant, appeared in all four CD4+ subsets of Type 1 diabetes patients.

Which antigens these TCRs recognize remains unknown. cDNA synthesis used the whole RNA isolate, giving expressed TCRB sequences. Sequencing used immunoSEQ multiplex PCR; TCRdb keeps in-frame clones, though not all of them. Of approximately 600,000 clones listed, roughly 12% are singletons. The sequencing input was naive CD4+ T cells from blood. The receptors originated from a man aged 25 to 40 with type 1 diabetes.

This clone came up a few times. The chain employs TRBV11-2 and TRBJ2-7; 9 nucleotides align to TRBD1. Germline trimming cut 5 bases from V and 3 bases from J; bases unmatched to any gene: 5. This CDR3 spans 14 amino acids. CDR1 and CDR2 (germline): SGHAT, FQNNGV. The CDR3 DNA follows: TGTGCCAGCAGCGCGGGGACAGGGTTCTACGAGCAGTACTTC. It encodes CASSAGTGFYEQYF.

The chain employs TRBV10-3 and TRBJ2-5; tentative D call: TRBD2 (6 bases). V was trimmed by 3 bases and J by 2 bases, leaving 22 bases between them. The CDR3 is 18 amino acids. CDR1 is ENHRY, CDR2 SYGVKD, per germline. CDR3 nucleotides: TGTGCCATCAGTGAAAGTACGGGGACGGGGGAAGTTCAAGAGACCCAGTACTTC. It codes for CAISESTGTGEVQETQYF.

This clone occurred once. CDR3 DNA sequence: TGTGCCAGCAGCCTACTGGCCTCCAGCAATAATTCACCCCTCCACTTT. It encodes CASSLLASSNNSPLHF. The V call is TRBV7-2, the J call TRBJ1-6, with D unclear. Germline lookup yields CDR1 SGHTA and CDR2 FQGNSA. V was clipped by 5 bases and J by 5 bases, with 16 bases between them. CDR3 length equals 16 residues.

This clone has just a few counts. The chain carries TRBV9 and TRBJ2-2, with a tentative D call TRBD2 (6 bases). This CDR3 region has 14 residues. The V and J ends lost 6 bases and 4 bases respectively, with 13 bases between them. Germline-derived CDR1 and CDR2 are SGDLS and YYNGEE. The chain's CDR3 is CASTREQGTGELFF. In DNA, the CDR3 is TGTGCCAGCACCCGGGAGCAGGGCACCGGGGAGCTGTTTTTT.

This clone was seen only a few times. The rearrangement joins TRBV9 to TRBJ1-2; D is perhaps TRBD1 (5 bases). The CDR3 contains 15 residues. The germline CDR1 and CDR2 sequences are SGDLS and YYNGEE. V was cut by 2 bases and J by 0 bases, with 11 bases left in between. The CDR3 DNA sequence: TGTGCCAGCAGCGTGGGACGGCGGACTAACTATGGCTACACCTTC. It encodes CASSVGRRTNYGYTF.

The CDR3 sequence is CASSLFDGYGYTF. The CDR3 coding sequence is TGTGCCAGCAGCTTATTTGACGGCTATGGCTACACCTTC. The J gene is TRBJ1-2, the V gene TRBV11-3; D is undetermined. V was trimmed by 2 bases and J by 4 bases, leaving 8 bases between them. Germline V gene data show CDR1 as SGHNT and CDR2 as YENEEA. The CDR3 sequence is 13 residues long.

This clone turned up a few times. This chain connects TRBV5-4 to TRBJ2-2; 7 bases are shared with TRBD1. With 3 bases clipped from V and 4 bases from J, the junction kept 9 bases outside the gene matches. Germline lookup yields CDR1 SGHNT and CDR2 YYREEE (reference sequence). This CDR3 region has 16 residues. Here the CDR3 reads CASSSPDREATGELFF. The DNA for the CDR3 is TGTGCCAGCAGCTCACCCGACAGGGAAGCCACCGGGGAGCTGTTTTTT.

This clone was observed a few times. This sequence joins TRBV29-1 and TRBJ2-1; 9 nucleotides line up with TRBD1. Germline assignment: CDR1 SQVTM and CDR2 ANQGSEA. The CDR3 has 12 amino acids. V dropped 6 bases and J dropped 9; count of bases not matched to a gene: 6. CDR3: CSVGQGRIEQFF. The CDR3 bases are TGCAGCGTAGGACAGGGGCGTATTGAGCAGTTCTTC.

This clone was picked up a small number of times. The chain couples TRBV25-1 to TRBJ1-6; 9 nucleotides align to TRBD1. Germline assignment: CDR1 MGHDK and CDR2 SYGVNS. This CDR3 is built from 16 residues. J gave up 0 bases and V 8 bases, and 5 bases lay outside the gene matches. The CDR3 bases are TGTGCCAGCTCGGGACAGGGCAGCTCCTATAATTCACCCCTCCACTTT. Encoded protein: CASSGQGSSYNSPLHF.

The chain joins TRBV9 to TRBJ1-6, with D unresolved. Trimming removed 3 bases from V and 5 bases from J, with 9 bases in between. CDR3 size: 14 residues. From germline, CDR1 is SGDLS and CDR2 YYNGEE. The CDR3 here is CASSDSGHNSPLHF. The DNA of the CDR3 is TGTGCCAGCAGCGACAGCGGCCATAATTCACCCCTCCACTTT.

There are a few counts of this clone. V and J are TRBV5-1 and TRBJ1-6; TRBD1 aligns across 7 bases. CDR1 is SGHRS and CDR2 is YFSETQ in the germline V gene. J lost 7 bases, V lost 0 bases, and 7 bases had no gene match. The CDR3 loop spans 16 amino acids. The CDR3 nucleotides read TGCGCCAGCAGCTTGGTAACCGGGACAGAGAATTCACCCCTCCACTTT. Translating gives CASSLVTGTENSPLHF.

V is TRBV14 and J is TRBJ1-6; D remains ambiguous. This CDR3 spans 15 amino acids. The ends were cut back, 1 base at V and 8 bases at J, with 12 bases in the middle. From germline, CDR1 is SGHDN and CDR2 FVKESK. CDR3 sequence (DNA): TGTGCCAGCAGCCAAGGGCACGTAGGTGATTCACCCCTCCACTTT. This codes for CASSQGHVGDSPLHF.

The chain combines TRBV5-1 with TRBJ2-2; TRBD1 matches 9 bases. J gave up 2 bases and V 0 bases, and 5 bases lay outside the gene matches. Per germline, CDR1 SGHRS and CDR2 YFSETQ. This CDR3 spans 17 amino acids. The CDR3, as DNA: TGCGCCAGCAGCTTGGCCGGGACAGGGATAAACACCGGGGAGCTGTTTTTT. This codes for CASSLAGTGINTGELFF.

This clone came up a few times. This chain uses TRBV6-5 with TRBJ1-3, with D possibly matching TRBD1 (6 bases). The germline gives CDR1 MNHEY, CDR2 SVGAGI. The CDR3 totals 15 residues. V was trimmed by 4 bases and J by 2 bases, leaving 12 bases between them. This CDR3 is CASSSLDRPGNTIYF. For the CDR3, the DNA is TGTGCCAGCAGTTCCCTGGACAGACCTGGAAACACCATATATTTT.

This clone showed up just a few times. The rearrangement joins TRBV7-2 to TRBJ2-3; 8 positions agree with TRBD1. Trimming at V came to 4 bases and at J to 14 bases, leaving 8 bases not matched to a gene. The CDR3 runs to 12 residues. Per germline, CDR1 SGHTA and CDR2 FQGNSA. In DNA form, the CDR3 reads TGTGCCAGCAGCTCCCGCAGGGGGCATGTGTATTTT. This codes for CASSSRRGHVYF.